A selection of T cell receptor beta chains follows, all from one sample in a study of cytomegalovirus exposure and HLA in healthy donors. The repertoire was sequenced with immunoSEQ multiplex PCR; TCRdb's copy has only in-frame clones and lacks some. The data show about 130,000 clones, around 69% seen once. The sample comprised PBMCs. The origin of the receptors is a human donor in good health. CDR3s leave out the opening cysteine and the closing phenylalanine or tryptophan. Fields, in order: D gene, V gene, CDR3 length, CDR3 protein. D genes are given only for firm matches.

D: TRBD2
V: TRBV7-9
length: 13
CDR3: ASSPGGVLGETQY

D: TRBD1
V: TRBV5-4
length: 15
CDR3: ASSPGQGARSLAGYT

D: TRBD2
V: TRBV6-5
length: 12
CDR3: ASSGTSGGYEQY

D: TRBD2
V: TRBV6-6
length: 12
CDR3: ASSPGTSFFAQY

D: TRBD2
V: TRBV7-9
length: 12
CDR3: ASSLMAGGLEQY

D: TRBD1
V: TRBV30
length: 16
CDR3: AWSVGAGGFPSNQPQH

D: .
V: TRBV23-1
length: 14
CDR3: ASSPPKQGSGGELF

D: .
V: TRBV7-9
length: 11
CDR3: ASSSRTAGELF

D: TRBD1
V: TRBV10-3
length: 15
CDR3: AISEAKPGQAQETQY

D: .
V: TRBV20-1
length: 9
CDR3: SARWAEKLF

D: .
V: TRBV27
length: 10
CDR3: ASSLLESPLH

D: .
V: TRBV7-2
length: 14
CDR3: ASSLETVGRRTEAF

D: TRBD1
V: TRBV11-2
length: 13
CDR3: ASSSNTGGYYGYT

D: .
V: TRBV5-1
length: 11
CDR3: ASSFTIGAEQF

D: TRBD1
V: TRBV4-2
length: 13
CDR3: ASRRGTETNEKLF

D: .
V: TRBV7-8
length: 11
CDR3: ASSFVDDSEAF

D: TRBD1
V: TRBV11-3
length: 15
CDR3: ASSLFPGQGAGKTQY

D: TRBD1
V: TRBV6-1
length: 13
CDR3: ASSGGTDSNQPQH

D: .
V: TRBV5-4
length: 11
CDR3: ASSLLSVGEQY

D: .
V: TRBV20-1
length: 9
CDR3: SARRAETQY

D: TRBD1
V: TRBV27
length: 14
CDR3: ASHGGQGLSRYEQY

D: TRBD2
V: TRBV7-3
length: 14
CDR3: ASSRGGTSGQETQY

D: TRBD2
V: TRBV7-2
length: 14
CDR3: ASSPPSASGSYEQF

D: .
V: TRBV6-5
length: 12
CDR3: ASRQGGRTDTQY

D: TRBD2
V: TRBV5-1
length: 12
CDR3: ASRRSGGTGELF

D: TRBD1
V: TRBV27
length: 14
CDR3: ASSPSRDRRNYGYT